These T cell receptor beta chains were read from a single sample in a study of blood T cell repertoires in COVID-19. Produced via immunoSEQ multiplex PCR; TCRdb's table is partial and in-frame only. The sample contains 250,000 to 350,000 clones, roughly 87% of which appear only once. The sequencing input was peripheral blood. The receptor set was obtained from a woman aged 50 to 60 who had recovered from COVID-19. CDR3s include the opening cysteine and the closing phenylalanine or tryptophan. The D gene is left open where the match is weak. Where a row states a size, it is once, few, many or the class of an expanded clone; other rows omit it.

CDR3 DNA: TGTGCCAGCAGCTTAACGACAGTTTCAATGAACACTGAAGCTTTCTTT
CDR3 protein: CASSLTTVSMNTEAFF
clone size: few
V gene: TRBV7-8
J gene: TRBJ1-1
D gene: NA

CDR3 DNA: TGTGCCAGCAGCCGTCAGCGGTTACGCTCCTACAATGAGCAGTTCTTC
CDR3 protein: CASSRQRLRSYNEQFF
clone size: NA
V gene: TRBV3-1/TRBV3-2
J gene: TRBJ2-1
D gene: NA

CDR3 DNA: TGTGCCAGCAGCGGAACGACAGGGAACACTGAAGCTTTCTTT
CDR3 protein: CASSGTTGNTEAFF
clone size: NA
V gene: TRBV9
J gene: TRBJ1-1
D gene: NA

CDR3 DNA: TGTGCCAGCAGCTTAGTTCTCAGGACAGAAAACACCGGGGAGCTGTTTTTT
CDR3 protein: CASSLVLRTENTGELFF
clone size: NA
V gene: TRBV7-8
J gene: TRBJ2-2
D gene: NA

CDR3 DNA: TGTGCCAGCAGTTTATTGGAGAGCTATGGCTACACCTTC
CDR3 protein: CASSLLESYGYTF
clone size: NA
V gene: TRBV28
J gene: TRBJ1-2
D gene: NA

CDR3 DNA: TGTGCCTGCAGGGGCGGGAGGGCTACAGATACGCAGTATTTT
CDR3 protein: CACRGGRATDTQYF
clone size: NA
V gene: TRBV30
J gene: TRBJ2-3
D gene: TRBD2

CDR3 DNA: TGTGCCAGCAAGGGGGAGGGCCGGGGCGATGAAGCTTTCTTT
CDR3 protein: CASKGEGRGDEAFF
clone size: NA
V gene: TRBV2
J gene: TRBJ1-1
D gene: NA

CDR3 DNA: TGTGCCAGTAGTATAGCCCATGGACAGGGCTACGAGCAGTACTTC
CDR3 protein: CASSIAHGQGYEQYF
clone size: NA
V gene: TRBV19
J gene: TRBJ2-7
D gene: TRBD1

CDR3 DNA: TGTGCCAGCAGCCTATCTAGAAACACTGAAGCTTTCTTT
CDR3 protein: CASSLSRNTEAFF
clone size: NA
V gene: TRBV27
J gene: TRBJ1-1
D gene: NA

CDR3 DNA: TGTGCCGCCGCTGGGACTGAGGACACTGAAGCTTTCTTT
CDR3 protein: CAAAGTEDTEAFF
clone size: NA
V gene: TRBV10-3
J gene: TRBJ1-1
D gene: NA

CDR3 DNA: TGTGCCAGCAGTTACAGGGGGTACTATGGCTACACCTTC
CDR3 protein: CASSYRGYYGYTF
clone size: NA
V gene: TRBV6-5
J gene: TRBJ1-2
D gene: NA

CDR3 DNA: TGTGCCAGCAGCTTATACTCGGGGATTCCCGGGCAGTACTTC
CDR3 protein: CASSLYSGIPGQYF
clone size: NA
V gene: TRBV7-8
J gene: TRBJ2-7
D gene: NA

CDR3 DNA: TGTGCCAGCAGTCCTACAGGGATGGCTAATGAAAAACTGTTTTTT
CDR3 protein: CASSPTGMANEKLFF
clone size: NA
V gene: TRBV28
J gene: TRBJ1-4
D gene: NA

CDR3 DNA: TGTGCCAGCAGTTTCTTAGGCAGGGTGCACGAGCAGTACTTC
CDR3 protein: CASSFLGRVHEQYF
clone size: few
V gene: TRBV28
J gene: TRBJ2-7
D gene: NA

CDR3 DNA: TGTGCCAGCAGCGTAGACGGACAATCTGGGGGCTACACCTTC
CDR3 protein: CASSVDGQSGGYTF
clone size: NA
V gene: TRBV9
J gene: TRBJ1-2
D gene: NA

CDR3 DNA: TGTGCCAGCGCCCCAGGGCTTAATGAAAAACTGTTTTTT
CDR3 protein: CASAPGLNEKLFF
clone size: NA
V gene: TRBV18
J gene: TRBJ1-4
D gene: NA